The rows below give T cell receptor beta chains drawn from one sample of a study of blood T cell repertoires in COVID-19. Repertoires were generated with immunoSEQ multiplex PCR, while TCRdb's copy carries only in-frame clones and drops some. The sample records 250,000 to 350,000 clones, around 87% being singletons. Input material: PBMCs or T cells enriched from blood (not recorded which). These receptors all come from a woman younger than 45 who had recovered from COVID-19. Each CDR3 is given with its conserved first and last residue. Fields, in order: V gene, CDR3 protein.

V gene: TRBV5-6
CDR3 protein: CASRGGGFDQETQYF

V gene: TRBV29-1
CDR3 protein: CSVGGMNTEAFF

V gene: TRBV6-5
CDR3 protein: CASSFQTATEAFF

V gene: TRBV11-2
CDR3 protein: CASSFRGAGANVLTF

V gene: TRBV3-1/TRBV3-2
CDR3 protein: CASSQGRGVRETQYF

V gene: TRBV19
CDR3 protein: CASSVLLEGNTEAFF

V gene: TRBV5-4
CDR3 protein: CASSLGDRGYTEAFF

V gene: TRBV28
CDR3 protein: CASSSPRSSGDDTEAFF

V gene: TRBV2
CDR3 protein: CAILLQGALNSPLHF

V gene: TRBV6-5
CDR3 protein: CASRRQGWNTEAFF

V gene: TRBV5-1
CDR3 protein: CASSLGTQNEKLFF

V gene: TRBV6-5
CDR3 protein: CASSRGTGHNSPLHF

V gene: TRBV6-5
CDR3 protein: CASSSTGIYEQYF

V gene: TRBV30
CDR3 protein: CALSGQIYEQYF

V gene: TRBV13
CDR3 protein: CASSPRGVSTDTQYF

V gene: TRBV28
CDR3 protein: CASSSLWQPPGGYTF